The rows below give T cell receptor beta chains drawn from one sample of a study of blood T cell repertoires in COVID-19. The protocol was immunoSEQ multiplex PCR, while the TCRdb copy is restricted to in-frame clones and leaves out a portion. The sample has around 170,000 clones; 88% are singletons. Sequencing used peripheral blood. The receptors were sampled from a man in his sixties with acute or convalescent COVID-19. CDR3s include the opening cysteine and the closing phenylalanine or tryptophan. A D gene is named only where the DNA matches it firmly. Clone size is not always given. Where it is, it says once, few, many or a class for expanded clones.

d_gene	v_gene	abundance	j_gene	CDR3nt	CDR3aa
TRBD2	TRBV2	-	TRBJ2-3	TGTGCCAGCAGTGAGGGGACTAGCGGGAGGTTAAATACGCAGTATTTT	CASSEGTSGRLNTQYF
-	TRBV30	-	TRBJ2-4	TGTGCCTGGAGTGTATTACCGACGCGGATAGCCAAAAACATTCAGTACTTC	CAWSVLPTRIAKNIQYF
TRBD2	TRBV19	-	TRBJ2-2	TGTGCCAGTAGTATGCCGGGACTAGCGGATAACACCGGGGAGCTGTTTTTT	CASSMPGLADNTGELFF
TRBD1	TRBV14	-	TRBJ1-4	TGTGCCAGCAGCCCCCGACAGGGCCAAACTATTAATGAAAAACTGTTTTTT	CASSPRQGQTINEKLFF
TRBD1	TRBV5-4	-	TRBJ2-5	TGTGCCAGCAGCTTGCAGGGGGCCGGGGAGACCCAGTACTTC	CASSLQGAGETQYF
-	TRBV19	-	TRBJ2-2	TGTGCCAGTAGGGACAGAGACACCGGGGAGCTGTTTTTT	CASRDRDTGELFF
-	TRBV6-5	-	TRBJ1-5	TGTGCCAGCGCCTCAGGGGATAGCAATCAGCCCCAGCATTTT	CASASGDSNQPQHF
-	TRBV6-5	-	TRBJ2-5	TGTGCCAGCCGGTGGGGGCCCCAAGAGACCCAGTACTTC	CASRWGPQETQYF
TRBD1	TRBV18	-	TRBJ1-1	TGTGCCAGCTCATCGACAGGGGCAAACACTGAAGCTTTCTTT	CASSSTGANTEAFF
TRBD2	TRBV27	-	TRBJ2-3	TGTGTCAGCAGTTTATCAGCTAGCGGGAGGACAGATACGCAGTATTTT	CVSSLSASGRTDTQYF
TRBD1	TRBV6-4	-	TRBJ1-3	TGTGCCAGGAACCATCCGACAGGGAGGAACACCATATATTTT	CARNHPTGRNTIYF
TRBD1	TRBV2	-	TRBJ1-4	TGTGCCAGCAGTCAACAGGGGTTTAATGAAAAACTGTTTTTT	CASSQQGFNEKLFF
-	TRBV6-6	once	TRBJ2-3	TGTGCCAGCAGTTACTCCCGACTGACCGATACGCAGTATTTT	CASSYSRLTDTQYF
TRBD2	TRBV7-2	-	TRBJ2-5	TGTGCCAGCAGTCGACTAGCCTCCTGGGGAGAGACCCAGTACTTC	CASSRLASWGETQYF
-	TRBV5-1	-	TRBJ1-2	TGCGCCCCCCGGGAGGGCTACGGCTACACCTTC	CAPREGYGYTF
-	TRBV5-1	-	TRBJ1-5	TGCGCCAGCAGCTTGGGAGGTGGCAGGGCTGATCAGCCCCAGCATTTT	CASSLGGGRADQPQHF
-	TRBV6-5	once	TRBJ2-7	TGTGCCAGCAGTTACAGGCAGGCCTACTACGAGCAGTACTTC	CASSYRQAYYEQYF
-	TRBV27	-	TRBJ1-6	TGTGCCAGCAGTTTAATGGGGGCCCGATCACCCCTCCACTTT	CASSLMGARSPLHF
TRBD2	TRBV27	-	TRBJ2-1	TGTGCCAGCAGCAACCGACTAGCCGGCAATGAGCAGTTCTTC	CASSNRLAGNEQFF
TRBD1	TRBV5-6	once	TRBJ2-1	TGTGCCAGCAGCTTGGCCGGGACAGGACACAATGAGCAGTTCTTC	CASSLAGTGHNEQFF